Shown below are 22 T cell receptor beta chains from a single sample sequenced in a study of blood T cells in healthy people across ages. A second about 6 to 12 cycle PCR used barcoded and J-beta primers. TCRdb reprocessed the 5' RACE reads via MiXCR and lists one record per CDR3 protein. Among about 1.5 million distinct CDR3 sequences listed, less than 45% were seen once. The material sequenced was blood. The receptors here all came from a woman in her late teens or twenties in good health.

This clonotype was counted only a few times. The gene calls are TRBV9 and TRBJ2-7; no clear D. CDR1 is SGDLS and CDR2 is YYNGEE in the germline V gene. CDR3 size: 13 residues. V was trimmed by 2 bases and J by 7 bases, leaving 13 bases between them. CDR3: CASSVLESGEQYF. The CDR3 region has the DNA TGTGCCAGCAGCGTCCTTGAGTCAGGAGAGCAGTACTTC. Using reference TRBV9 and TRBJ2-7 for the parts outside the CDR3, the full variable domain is DSGVTQTPKHLITATGQRVTLRCSPRSGDLSVYWYQQSLDQGLQFLIQYYNGEERAKGNILERFSAQQFPDLHSELNLSSLELGDSALYFCASSVLESGEQYFGPGTRLTVT.

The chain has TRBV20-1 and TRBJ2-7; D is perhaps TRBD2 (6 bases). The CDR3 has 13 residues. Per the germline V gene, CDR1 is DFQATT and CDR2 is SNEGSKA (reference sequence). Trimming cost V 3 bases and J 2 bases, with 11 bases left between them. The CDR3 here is CSARGDWTYEQYF. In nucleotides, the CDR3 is TGCAGTGCTAGGGGGGACTGGACCTACGAGCAGTACTTC.

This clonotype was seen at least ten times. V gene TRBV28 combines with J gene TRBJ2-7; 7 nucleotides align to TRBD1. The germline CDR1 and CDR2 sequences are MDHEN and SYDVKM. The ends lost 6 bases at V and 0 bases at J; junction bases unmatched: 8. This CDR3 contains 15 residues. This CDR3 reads CASRPDRRYSYEQYF. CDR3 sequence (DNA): TGTGCCAGCAGACCGGACAGGAGGTACTCCTACGAGCAGTACTTC. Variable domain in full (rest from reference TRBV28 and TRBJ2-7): DVKVTQSSRYLVKRTGEKVFLECVQDMDHENMFWYRQDPGLGLRLIYFSYDVKMKEKGDIPEGYSVSREKKERFSLILESASTNQTSMYLCASRPDRRYSYEQYFGPGTRLTVT.

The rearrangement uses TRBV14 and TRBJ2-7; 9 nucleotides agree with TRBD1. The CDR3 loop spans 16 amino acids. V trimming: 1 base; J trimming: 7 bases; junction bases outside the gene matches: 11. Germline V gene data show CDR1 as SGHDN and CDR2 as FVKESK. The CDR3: CASSQGPGQGLGEQYF. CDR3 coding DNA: TGTGCCAGCAGCCAAGGACCGGGACAGGGCTTAGGGGAGCAGTACTTC.

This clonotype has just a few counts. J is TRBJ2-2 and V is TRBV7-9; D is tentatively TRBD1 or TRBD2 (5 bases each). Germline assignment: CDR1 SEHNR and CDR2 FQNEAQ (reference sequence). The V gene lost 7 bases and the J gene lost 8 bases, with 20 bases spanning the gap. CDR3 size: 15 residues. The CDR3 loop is CASTPTTGPTGELFF. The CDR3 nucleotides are TGTGCCAGCACCCCGACTACAGGTCCCACGGGGGAGCTGTTTTTT.

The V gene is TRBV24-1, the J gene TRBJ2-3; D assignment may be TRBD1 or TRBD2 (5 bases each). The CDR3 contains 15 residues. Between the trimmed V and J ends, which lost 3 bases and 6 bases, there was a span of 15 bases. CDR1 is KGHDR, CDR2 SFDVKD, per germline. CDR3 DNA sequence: TGTGCCACCAGTGATCTAGAGTTTGGGACCGATACGCAGTATTTT. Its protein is CATSDLEFGTDTQYF.

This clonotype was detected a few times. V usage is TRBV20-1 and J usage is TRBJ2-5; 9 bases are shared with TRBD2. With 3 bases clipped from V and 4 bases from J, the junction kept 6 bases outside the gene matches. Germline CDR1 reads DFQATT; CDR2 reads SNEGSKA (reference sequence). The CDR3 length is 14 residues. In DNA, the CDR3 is TGCAGTGCTAGGATCGGCGGGAGGGTAGAGACCCAGTACTTC. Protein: CSARIGGRVETQYF.

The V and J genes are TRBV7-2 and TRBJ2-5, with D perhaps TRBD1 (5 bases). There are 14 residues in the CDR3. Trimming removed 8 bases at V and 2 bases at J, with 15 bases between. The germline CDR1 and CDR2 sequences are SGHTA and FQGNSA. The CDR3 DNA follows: TGTGCCAGCGGGGCGCCAAAGCCGCAAGAGACCCAGTACTTC. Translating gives CASGAPKPQETQYF.

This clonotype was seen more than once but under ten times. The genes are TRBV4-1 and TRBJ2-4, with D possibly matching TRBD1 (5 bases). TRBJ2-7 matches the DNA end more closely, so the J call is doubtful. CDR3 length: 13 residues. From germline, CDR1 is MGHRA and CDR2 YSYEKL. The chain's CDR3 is CASSQATANEQYF. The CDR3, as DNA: TGCGCCAGCAGCCAAGCGACAGCGAACGAGCAGTACTTC.

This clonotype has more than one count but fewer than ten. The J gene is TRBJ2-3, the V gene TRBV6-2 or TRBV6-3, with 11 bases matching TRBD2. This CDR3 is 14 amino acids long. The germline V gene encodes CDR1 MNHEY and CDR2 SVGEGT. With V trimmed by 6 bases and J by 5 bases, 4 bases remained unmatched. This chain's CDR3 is CASRRGLAVDTQYF. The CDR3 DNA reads TGTGCCAGCAGAAGGGGACTAGCGGTAGATACGCAGTATTTT.

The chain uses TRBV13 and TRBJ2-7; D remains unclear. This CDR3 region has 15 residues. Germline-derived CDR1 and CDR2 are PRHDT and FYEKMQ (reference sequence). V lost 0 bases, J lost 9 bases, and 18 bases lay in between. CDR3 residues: CASSLGGGSYNGQYF. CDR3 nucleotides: TGTGCCAGCAGCTTAGGCGGCGGCTCCTACAATGGGCAGTACTTC.

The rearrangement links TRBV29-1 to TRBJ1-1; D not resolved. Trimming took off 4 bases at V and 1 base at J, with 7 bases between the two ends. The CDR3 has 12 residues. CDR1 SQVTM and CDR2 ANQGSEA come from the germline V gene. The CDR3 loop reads CSVGLTNTEAFF. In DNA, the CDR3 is TGCAGCGTTGGATTAACGAACACTGAAGCTTTCTTT.

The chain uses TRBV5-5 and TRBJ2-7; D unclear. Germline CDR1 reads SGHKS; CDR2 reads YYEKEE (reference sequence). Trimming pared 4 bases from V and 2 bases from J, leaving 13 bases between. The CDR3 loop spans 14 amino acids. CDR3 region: CASSIPDETYEQYF. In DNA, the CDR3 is TGTGCCAGCAGCATCCCGGACGAAACCTACGAGCAGTACTTC.

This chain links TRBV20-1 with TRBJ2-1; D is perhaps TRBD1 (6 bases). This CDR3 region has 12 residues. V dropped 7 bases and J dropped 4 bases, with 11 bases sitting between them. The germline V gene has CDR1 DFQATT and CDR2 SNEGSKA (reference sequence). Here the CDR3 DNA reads TGCAGTGTTAACAGGGCTTACAATGAGCAGTTCTTC. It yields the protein CSVNRAYNEQFF.

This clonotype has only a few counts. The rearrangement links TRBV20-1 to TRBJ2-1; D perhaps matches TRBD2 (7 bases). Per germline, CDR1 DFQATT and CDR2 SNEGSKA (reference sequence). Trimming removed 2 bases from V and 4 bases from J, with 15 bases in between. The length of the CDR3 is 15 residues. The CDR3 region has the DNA TGCAGTGCTAGATCTATCGGGGGGCGGTACAATGAGCAGTTCTTC. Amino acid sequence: CSARSIGGRYNEQFF.

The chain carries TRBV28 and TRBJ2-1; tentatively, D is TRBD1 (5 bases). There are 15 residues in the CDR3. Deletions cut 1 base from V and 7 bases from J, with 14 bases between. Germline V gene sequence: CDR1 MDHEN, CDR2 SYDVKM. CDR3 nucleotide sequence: TGTGCCAGCAGTTTATTGGGGCGACAGATGAATGAGCAGTTCTTC. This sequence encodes CASSLLGRQMNEQFF.

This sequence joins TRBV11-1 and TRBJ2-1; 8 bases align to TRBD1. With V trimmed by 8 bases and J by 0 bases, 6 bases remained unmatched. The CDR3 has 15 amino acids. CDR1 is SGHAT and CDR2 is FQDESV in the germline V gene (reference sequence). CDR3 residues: CASGSQGASYNEQFF. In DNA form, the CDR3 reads TGTGCCAGCGGAAGTCAGGGGGCCTCCTACAATGAGCAGTTCTTC. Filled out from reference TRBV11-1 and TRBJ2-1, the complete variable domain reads EAEVAQSPRYKITEKSQAVAFWCDPISGHATLYWYRQILGQGPELLVQFQDESVVDDSQLPKDRFSAERLKGVDSTLKIQPAELGDSAMYLCASGSQGASYNEQFFGPGTRLTVL.

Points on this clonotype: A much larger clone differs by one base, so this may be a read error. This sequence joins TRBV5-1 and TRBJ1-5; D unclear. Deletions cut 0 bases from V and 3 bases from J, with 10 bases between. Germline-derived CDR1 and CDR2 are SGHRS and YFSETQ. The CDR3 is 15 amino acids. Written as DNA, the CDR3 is TGCGCCAGCAGCTTGGCAGCTGCTCCCAATCAGCCCCAGCATTTT. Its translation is CASSLAAAPNQPQHF.

CDR3 in DNA: TGTGCCAGCAGGCGGACTGGTTACACAGATACGCAGTATTTT. Protein sequence: CASRRTGYTDTQYF. The rearrangement links TRBV28 to TRBJ2-3; maybe TRBD2 (5 bases). Germline V gene sequence: CDR1 MDHEN, CDR2 SYDVKM. This CDR3 is 14 amino acids long. With 6 bases removed from V and 2 bases from J, the gap between germline ends came to 12 bases.

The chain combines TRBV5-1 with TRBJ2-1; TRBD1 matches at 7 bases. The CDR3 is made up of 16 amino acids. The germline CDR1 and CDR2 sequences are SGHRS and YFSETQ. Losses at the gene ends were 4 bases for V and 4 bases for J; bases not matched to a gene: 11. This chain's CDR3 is CASSPGQTFYYNEQFF. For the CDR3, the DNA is TGCGCCAGCAGCCCGGGACAGACTTTCTATTACAATGAGCAGTTCTTC.

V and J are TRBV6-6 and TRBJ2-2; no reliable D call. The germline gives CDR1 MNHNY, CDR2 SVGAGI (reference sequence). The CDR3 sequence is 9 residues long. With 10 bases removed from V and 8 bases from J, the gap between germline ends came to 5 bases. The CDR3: CAITGELFF. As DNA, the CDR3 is TGTGCCATAACAGGGGAGCTGTTTTTT.

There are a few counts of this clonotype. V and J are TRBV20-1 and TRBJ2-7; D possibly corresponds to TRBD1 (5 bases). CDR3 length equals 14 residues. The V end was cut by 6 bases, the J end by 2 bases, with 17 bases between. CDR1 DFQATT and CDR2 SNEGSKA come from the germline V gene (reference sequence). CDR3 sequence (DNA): TGCAGTGCCGTTAAACAGGTTACGACCTACGAGCAGTACTTC. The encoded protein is CSAVKQVTTYEQYF.